Listed below are T cell receptor beta chains from one sample, sequenced in a study of technical replicates of blood from a handful of donors. Profiling relied on immunoSEQ multiplex PCR, and the TCRdb table lists in-frame clones only, not all of them. The profile shows tens of thousands of clones, just over 95% of them singletons. The sequenced sample was T cells isolated from PBMCs. These receptors originate from a human donor in good health. The CDR3 runs from the conserved cysteine through the conserved F or W. D genes are given only for firm matches. Where a row states a size, it is once, few, many or the class of an expanded clone; other rows omit it.

>TRBV6-1|.|TRBJ2-5|.
CASSLSSQETQYF
TGTGCCAGCAGTCTTAGCAGTCAAGAGACCCAGTACTTC
>TRBV28|.|TRBJ2-2|TRBD1
CASRPGTGDTGELFF
TGTGCCAGCAGACCCGGGACAGGGGACACCGGGGAGCTGTTTTTT
>TRBV2|.|TRBJ2-1|TRBD2
CAGIAGGLNNEQFF
TGTGCCGGAATAGCGGGAGGATTAAACAATGAGCAGTTCTTC
>TRBV6-5|once|TRBJ2-3|TRBD2
CASSAGAGTDTQYF
TGTGCCAGCAGTGCGGGAGCGGGGACAGATACGCAGTATTTT
>TRBV30|.|TRBJ2-1|TRBD1
CAWRLGTGGFF
TGTGCCTGGAGGTTAGGAACAGGGGGGTTCTTC
>TRBV2|.|TRBJ2-1|TRBD2
CASRKGLAGGDEQFF
TGTGCCAGCAGGAAGGGACTAGCGGGAGGCGATGAGCAGTTCTTC
>TRBV18|.|TRBJ2-7|TRBD2
CASSPTSGPYEQYF
TGTGCCAGCTCACCGACTAGCGGTCCCTACGAGCAGTACTTC
>TRBV13|.|TRBJ2-3|.
CASSSERYTQYF
TGTGCCAGCAGCTCCGAGCGGTATACGCAGTATTTT
>TRBV30|once|TRBJ2-7|TRBD1
CAWGRHAGTGAYEQYF
TGTGCCTGGGGTCGCCACGCCGGGACAGGGGCCTACGAGCAGTACTTC
>TRBV19|.|TRBJ1-1|.
CASSRRQRNTEAFF
TGTGCCAGTAGTCGGAGACAGAGGAACACTGAAGCTTTCTTT
>TRBV6-5|.|TRBJ2-5|.
CASRELGGQETQYF
TGTGCCAGCAGGGAATTAGGAGGCCAAGAGACCCAGTACTTC
>TRBV2|once|TRBJ1-2|.
CASSEPVGGYNGYTF
TGTGCCAGCAGTGAACCGGTGGGAGGCTATAATGGCTACACCTTC
>TRBV4-1|.|TRBJ2-3|TRBD2
CASSPIAGPRRADTQYF
TGCGCCAGCAGCCCAATAGCGGGACCCCGTAGGGCAGATACGCAGTATTTT
>TRBV11-3|.|TRBJ1-2|.
CASSLDLGGYTF
TGTGCCAGCAGCTTAGATCTGGGCGGCTACACCTTC
>TRBV10-2|.|TRBJ2-7|.
CASSNTQSWEQYF
TGCGCCAGCTCCAACACGCAGTCATGGGAGCAGTACTTC
>TRBV11-2|.|TRBJ2-5|TRBD2
CASSLTGGSQETQYF
TGTGCCAGCAGCTTAACGGGAGGGTCCCAAGAGACCCAGTACTTC
>TRBV2|once|TRBJ2-3|TRBD1
CATRAGQGRADTQYF
TGTGCCACCCGAGCGGGACAGGGTAGGGCAGATACGCAGTATTTT
>TRBV28|.|TRBJ2-3|.
CASEKKRTDKKTDTQYF
TGTGCCAGCGAGAAAAAACGGACAGACAAAAAGACAGATACGCAGTATTTT
>TRBV28|.|TRBJ2-7|TRBD1
CASSSRIFRDSAYEQYF
TGTGCCAGCAGTTCGCGCATCTTTAGGGACAGTGCCTACGAGCAGTACTTC
>TRBV4-1|.|TRBJ2-1|TRBD2
CASSLPGLARVEQFF
TGCGCCAGCAGCCTACCGGGACTAGCAAGGGTTGAGCAGTTCTTC
>TRBV6-1|.|TRBJ2-7|TRBD1
CASRPNRDRGDEQYF
TGTGCCAGCAGGCCCAACCGGGACAGGGGGGACGAGCAGTACTTC
>TRBV27|.|TRBJ1-2|.
CASSLIQGSYGYTF
TGTGCCAGCAGTTTAATCCAGGGTAGTTATGGCTACACCTTC
>TRBV6-6|.|TRBJ1-1|TRBD1
CASSYSTGGTEAFF
TGTGCCAGCAGTTACTCGACAGGGGGCACTGAAGCTTTCTTT
>TRBV27|.|TRBJ1-2|.
CASSILQGSDGYTF
TGTGCCAGCAGTATCCTACAGGGTTCGGATGGCTACACCTTC
>TRBV6-5|.|TRBJ2-4|.
CASSPYSKNIQYF
TGTGCCAGCAGTCCCTACTCCAAAAACATTCAGTACTTC
>TRBV7-2|.|TRBJ1-1|.
CASSLPRRGTEAFF
TGTGCCAGCAGCTTACCTAGGAGGGGCACTGAAGCTTTCTTT
>TRBV2|.|TRBJ2-7|.
CASLWGGPDYEQYF
TGTGCCAGCCTATGGGGGGGGCCTGACTACGAGCAGTACTTC
>TRBV27|.|TRBJ1-2|.
CASSLSGQGSGYTF
TGTGCCAGCAGTTTATCGGGCCAGGGCTCTGGCTACACCTTC
>TRBV19|.|TRBJ1-2|TRBD1
CASRIQGSGYTF
TGTGCCAGTAGAATACAGGGGAGCGGCTACACCTTC
>TRBV4-1|.|TRBJ1-4|.
CASRSPGSDKLFF
TGCGCCAGCAGATCCCCAGGGTCGGACAAACTGTTTTTT
>TRBV4-3|.|TRBJ2-1|TRBD2
CASSQDVAGGGEQFF
TGCGCCAGCAGCCAAGATGTAGCGGGAGGTGGTGAGCAGTTCTTC
>TRBV5-1|.|TRBJ2-2|.
CASSLLFGGVPGELFF
TGCGCCAGCAGCTTGCTCTTCGGAGGGGTTCCCGGGGAGCTGTTTTTT
>TRBV29-1|.|TRBJ2-1|TRBD2
CSGAGTRMDEQFF
TGCAGCGGAGCCGGGACTAGAATGGATGAGCAGTTCTTC
>TRBV5-1|.|TRBJ2-7|.
CASSFRGDFYEQYF
TGCGCCAGCAGCTTTCGGGGAGACTTCTACGAGCAGTACTTC
>TRBV18|.|TRBJ2-7|.
CASSPGRNEQYF
TGTGCCAGCTCACCTGGGAGGAACGAGCAGTACTTC
>TRBV9|.|TRBJ2-5|TRBD2
CASSVGSGTETQYF
TGTGCCAGCAGCGTAGGTAGCGGGACGGAGACCCAGTACTTC
>TRBV6-5|.|TRBJ2-3|TRBD2
CASSYVGGPNTDTQYF
TGTGCCAGCAGTTACGTGGGAGGGCCTAACACAGATACGCAGTATTTT
>TRBV7-9|.|TRBJ1-2|.
CASSSGLTANYGYTF
TGTGCCAGCAGCTCCGGACTTACCGCTAACTATGGCTACACCTTC
>TRBV30|few|TRBJ1-1|.
CALGQMNTEAFF
TGTGCCTTGGGACAAATGAACACTGAAGCTTTCTTT
>TRBV9|.|TRBJ2-2|.
CASSVGQGGTGELFF
TGTGCCAGCAGCGTAGGCCAGGGTGGAACCGGGGAGCTGTTTTTT
>TRBV7-3|.|TRBJ2-1|TRBD2
CASSLTPGLAYNEQFF
TGTGCCAGCAGCTTGACTCCGGGACTAGCGTATAATGAGCAGTTCTTC
>TRBV29-1|.|TRBJ1-2|.
CSVDRGIKGGYTF
TGCAGCGTTGATCGGGGGATCAAGGGTGGCTACACCTTC
>TRBV27|.|TRBJ1-2|.
CASSLGQNYGYTF
TGTGCCAGCAGTTTAGGACAGAACTATGGCTACACCTTC
>TRBV29-1|.|TRBJ1-5|.
CSVARGTGSNQPQHF
TGCAGCGTGGCCAGGGGCACTGGGAGCAATCAGCCCCAGCATTTT
>TRBV6-6|.|TRBJ2-7|.
CASSDPGTINYEQYF
TGTGCCAGCAGTGATCCCGGGACAATTAACTACGAGCAGTACTTC
>TRBV6-5|.|TRBJ2-1|.
CASSYSVGENYNEQFF
TGTGCCAGCAGTTACTCGGTGGGAGAAAACTACAATGAGCAGTTCTTC
>TRBV28|.|TRBJ2-1|TRBD2
CASLRSGMVRNEQFF
TGTGCCAGCTTGCGGAGCGGGATGGTGCGGAATGAGCAGTTCTTC
>TRBV29-1|.|TRBJ2-7|.
CSVLSETLYEQYF
TGCAGCGTCCTATCAGAGACACTGTACGAGCAGTACTTC
>TRBV13|.|TRBJ2-7|TRBD1
CATSGDRGTYEQYF
TGTGCCACTTCAGGGGACAGGGGGACCTACGAGCAGTACTTC
>TRBV27|.|TRBJ1-3|.
CASSLYSRGTGNTIYF
TGTGCCAGCAGTTTATATTCTAGGGGGACTGGAAACACCATATATTTT
>TRBV29-1|.|TRBJ2-3|TRBD2
CSGAGGSGGTDTQYF
TGCAGCGGAGCGGGGGGGTCAGGGGGCACAGATACGCAGTATTTT
>TRBV19|once|TRBJ2-1|.
CASSIMSSAEQFF
TGTGCCAGTAGTATTATGAGTAGTGCTGAGCAGTTCTTC
>TRBV27|once|TRBJ2-1|TRBD2
CASSLESSRTREQFF
TGTGCCAGCAGTTTAGAGAGTTCGCGGACTAGGGAGCAGTTCTTC
>TRBV28|.|TRBJ2-7|.
CASSPPQKGLSYEQYF
TGTGCCAGCAGCCCACCCCAAAAGGGGCTTTCCTACGAGCAGTACTTC
>TRBV7-6|.|TRBJ2-1|.
CASSSTLYNEQFF
TGTGCCAGCAGCTCTACACTATACAATGAGCAGTTCTTC
>TRBV29-1|once|TRBJ2-7|.
CSVGRTVYEQYF
TGCAGCGTTGGGAGGACAGTATACGAGCAGTACTTC